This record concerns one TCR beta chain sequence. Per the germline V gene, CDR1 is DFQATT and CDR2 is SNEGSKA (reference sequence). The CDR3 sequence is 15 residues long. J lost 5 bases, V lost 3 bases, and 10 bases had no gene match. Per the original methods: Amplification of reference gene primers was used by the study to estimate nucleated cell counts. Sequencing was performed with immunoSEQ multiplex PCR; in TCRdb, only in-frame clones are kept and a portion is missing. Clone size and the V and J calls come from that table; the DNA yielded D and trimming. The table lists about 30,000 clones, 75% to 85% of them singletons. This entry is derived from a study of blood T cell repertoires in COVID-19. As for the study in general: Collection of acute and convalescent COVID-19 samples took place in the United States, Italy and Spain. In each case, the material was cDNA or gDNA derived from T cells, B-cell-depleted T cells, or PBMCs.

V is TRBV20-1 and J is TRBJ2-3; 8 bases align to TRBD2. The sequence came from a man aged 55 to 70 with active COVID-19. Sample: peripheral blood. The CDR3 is CSASASGSVRDTQYF. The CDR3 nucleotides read TGCAGTGCTAGTGCGAGCGGGAGTGTGAGAGATACGCAGTATTTT.